Listed below are T cell receptor beta chains from one sample, sequenced in a study of Graves' ophthalmopathy and Graves' hyperthyroidism. TCRdb re-derived calls from the multiplex PCR reads in MiXCR, one entry per CDR3 protein. The sample has more than 300,000 distinct CDR3 sequences; over 15% are singletons. The sample comprised peripheral blood. The receptors shown here come from a woman aged 18-35 years with stable Graves' hyperthyroidism. The CDR3 runs from the conserved cysteine through the conserved F or W. The order of the fields is J gene, V gene, clone size, D gene, CDR3 DNA, CDR3 protein. The D gene is left open where the match is weak. Not every row has a clone size; where given, it reads once, few, many or a size class.

TRBJ2-7,TRBV11-1,many,NA,TGTGCCAGCAGCTTGGAACGTTTTATCTACGAGCAGTACTTC,CASSLERFIYEQYF
TRBJ1-6,TRBV18,many,NA,TGTGCCAGCTCACCACAGGGGCAGAATTCACCCCTCCACTTT,CASSPQGQNSPLHF
TRBJ2-7,TRBV6-2/TRBV6-3,many,NA,TGTGCCAGCAGTTACTCGAGAAACACCCTGCCTACCTACGAGCAGTACTTC,CASSYSRNTLPTYEQYF
TRBJ1-5,TRBV6-2/TRBV6-3,many,NA,TGTGCCAGCAGTTATGGGACATCATCTGGACGGCCCCAGCATTTT,CASSYGTSSGRPQHF
TRBJ1-6,TRBV11-2,many,TRBD1,TGTGCCAGCAGCCAATGGACAGGGAGATCACCCCTCCACTTT,CASSQWTGRSPLHF
TRBJ2-7,TRBV3-1,NA,NA,TGTGCCAGCAGCCAAGTAGCAGGGGCAAACGAGCAGTACTTC,CASSQVAGANEQYF
TRBJ2-5,TRBV6-1,many,TRBD2,TGTGCCAGCAGGGGGTTAGCGGGGGCACCTCAAGAGACCCAGTACTTC,CASRGLAGAPQETQYF
TRBJ1-1,TRBV4-2,few,NA,TGTGCCAGCAGCCAAGAACCAGGGACATCGAACACTGAAGCTTTCTTT,CASSQEPGTSNTEAFF
TRBJ2-3,TRBV7-5,NA,NA,NA,CTSVPAGPMGPSTDTQYF
TRBJ2-1,TRBV6-1,NA,NA,TGTGCCAGCACCCCCACGGCCTACAATGAGCAGTTCTTC,CASTPTAYNEQFF
TRBJ1-3,TRBV6-1,many,NA,TGTGCCAGCAGTGCCGACAGGCTTACTGGAAACACCATATATTTT,CASSADRLTGNTIYF
TRBJ1-3,TRBV27,NA,NA,TGTGCCAGCAGTTCGAGGCAGGGAGCGGCGTTCTCTGGAAACACCATATATTTT,CASSSRQGAAFSGNTIYF
TRBJ1-1,TRBV18,NA,NA,TGTGCCAGCTCACTTCTCCCCCACGGACAGATTGGGACTGAAGCTTTCTTT,CASSLLPHGQIGTEAFF
TRBJ1-5,TRBV20-1,many,NA,TGCAGTGCTGAGGGAGCCGGGACACAGAGCAATCAGCCCCAGCATTTT,CSAEGAGTQSNQPQHF
TRBJ2-7,TRBV28,NA,NA,TGTGCCAGCAGCCCCACTGAGTCCTACGAGCAGTACTTC,CASSPTESYEQYF
TRBJ2-5,TRBV7-2,many,NA,TGTGCCAGCAGCCTCCCGACTAGTAGAGAGACCCAGTACTTC,CASSLPTSRETQYF
TRBJ2-7,TRBV28,NA,NA,TGTGCCAGCGCCAGTGGCGGAATTACCTACGAGCAGTACTTC,CASASGGITYEQYF
TRBJ2-7,TRBV6-1,many,NA,TGTGCCAGCAGTGAAATGCCCTACGAGCAGTACTTC,CASSEMPYEQYF
TRBJ1-2,TRBV2,many,NA,TGTGCCAGCAGTGAGTTCGGCAGGGGACTAACTATGGTCGGCTACACCTTC,CASSEFGRGLTMVGYTF
TRBJ1-1,TRBV5-1,many,TRBD1,TGCGCCAGCAGCAATCGGACAGGGGATCTCAGGGTTGAAGCTTTCTTT,CASSNRTGDLRVEAFF
TRBJ2-3,TRBV12-5,NA,NA,TGTGCTAGTGGTTCGATAGCCCGCACAGATACGCAGTATTTT,CASGSIARTDTQYF
TRBJ2-2,TRBV6-5,many,NA,TGTGCCAGCAGTTACAGGGTTGGACCCGGGGAGCTGTTTTTT,CASSYRVGPGELFF
TRBJ1-1,TRBV19,many,NA,TGTGCCAGTAAAACAGGTGGGCGAACTGAAGCTTTCTTT,CASKTGGRTEAFF
TRBJ2-5,TRBV6-2/TRBV6-3,NA,NA,TGTGCCAGCACTCCGTTCTCACTTGGACAAGAGACCCAGTACTTC,CASTPFSLGQETQYF
TRBJ1-1,TRBV29-1,NA,TRBD1,TGCAGCGCCGGACAGGGGGCAAGGACTGAAGCTTTCTTT,CSAGQGARTEAFF
TRBJ2-7,TRBV24-1,many,TRBD1,TGTGCCACCAGTGATCCCACAGGGGATCGGGAGCAGTACTTC,CATSDPTGDREQYF
TRBJ1-5,TRBV10-3,many,NA,TGTGCCATCAGCGCCGGGGCGGGGAGAGGCAATCAGCCCCAGCATTTT,CAISAGAGRGNQPQHF
TRBJ1-1,TRBV6-1,many,NA,TGTGCCAGCAGTGACAAGGCGGTGAACACTGAAGCTTTCTTT,CASSDKAVNTEAFF
TRBJ2-7,TRBV12-3/TRBV12-4,many,NA,TGTGCCAGCAGTCGGACACCGACCACCTCCTACGAGCAGTACTTC,CASSRTPTTSYEQYF
TRBJ1-1,TRBV5-4,many,NA,TGTGCCAGCAGCCCCAGGCGGGGGGTGAACACTGAAGCTTTCTTT,CASSPRRGVNTEAFF
TRBJ2-5,TRBV2,many,NA,TGTGCCAGCACACAGGAAGAGACCCAGTACTTC,CASTQEETQYF
TRBJ1-2,TRBV11-2,many,NA,TGTGCCAGCAGCCCCATTCGGGGGGCCCTGAATTCTAACTATGGCTACACCTTC,CASSPIRGALNSNYGYTF
TRBJ2-6,TRBV7-9,few,TRBD1,TGTGCCAGCAGCTTAGAGGCAGGGGGAGACGTCCTGACTTTC,CASSLEAGGDVLTF
TRBJ1-1,TRBV12-3/TRBV12-4,NA,NA,TGTGCCAGCAGTTTTCAGAGGGGTGGGAAGGCTGAAGCTTTCTTT,CASSFQRGGKAEAFF
TRBJ1-5,TRBV7-6,many,NA,TGTGCCAGCAGCTTAGCATATAGCAATCAGCCCCAGCATTTT,CASSLAYSNQPQHF
TRBJ1-1,TRBV5-1,few,NA,TGCGCCAGCAGCTTGTCGACAGGTTCCACTGAAGCTTTCTTT,CASSLSTGSTEAFF
TRBJ1-6,TRBV20-1,many,TRBD1,TGCAGTGCCCCACAGGGGAGTCCGTTCAATTCACCCCTCCACTTT,CSAPQGSPFNSPLHF
TRBJ1-2,TRBV27,many,TRBD1,TGTGCCAGCAGTTTCGGGACAGGGCTTGGCTACACCTTC,CASSFGTGLGYTF
TRBJ1-1,TRBV20-1,many,NA,TGCAGTGCTAGACAGGGGAACACTGAAGCTTTCTTT,CSARQGNTEAFF
TRBJ2-7,TRBV27,NA,NA,TGTGCCAGCAGTAGGGACAACAGGGCCTCCTACGAGCAGTACTTC,CASSRDNRASYEQYF
TRBJ2-5,TRBV6-2/TRBV6-3,NA,NA,TGTGCCAGCAGACCCCCCGGGGGATGGGGAGAGACCCAGTACTTC,CASRPPGGWGETQYF
TRBJ2-7,TRBV20-1,few,TRBD2,TGCAGTGCTAGTACTCCGGGACTAGCGGGGGGGCCCCACGAGCAGTACTTC,CSASTPGLAGGPHEQYF
TRBJ2-7,TRBV29-1,NA,NA,TGCAGCGTTGAAGATTCGGAGGCCTACGAGCAGTACTTC,CSVEDSEAYEQYF
TRBJ2-7,TRBV4-1,NA,TRBD1,TGCGCCAGCAGCCAAGTTGACAGGGTAGAATACGAGCAGTACTTC,CASSQVDRVEYEQYF
TRBJ1-2,TRBV6-1,many,NA,TGTGCCAGCAGTGAAGGGCGGGGGATCGGCGGCTACACCTTC,CASSEGRGIGGYTF
TRBJ1-2,TRBV12-3/TRBV12-4,many,NA,TGTGCCAGCAGTTCATCGACAGGCTATGGCTACACCTTC,CASSSSTGYGYTF
TRBJ1-2,TRBV27,many,NA,TGTGCCAGCAGGTTCGCGGGGGCGGACTATGGCTACACCTTC,CASRFAGADYGYTF
TRBJ2-5,TRBV3-1,many,NA,TGTGCCAGCAAGAGCGACGATGGGACCCAGTACTTC,CASKSDDGTQYF
TRBJ1-6,TRBV3-1,many,NA,TGTGCCAGCAGCCAAGACGAGGTCAGGCATTGGAAGTCACCCCTCCACTTT,CASSQDEVRHWKSPLHF
TRBJ1-5,TRBV29-1,few,NA,TGCAGCGCAGCGAATAGCAATCAGCCCCAGCATTTT,CSAANSNQPQHF
TRBJ1-1,TRBV24-1,few,NA,TGTGCCACCAGTGGCGGACTGCTCATGAACACTGAAGCTTTCTTT,CATSGGLLMNTEAFF
TRBJ1-2,TRBV20-1,many,NA,TGCAGTGCTAGAGGGGCTAACTATGGCTACACCTTC,CSARGANYGYTF
TRBJ1-1,TRBV6-1,NA,NA,TGTGCCAGCACCTTGGCGGGGCACACTGAAGCTTTCTTT,CASTLAGHTEAFF
TRBJ1-1,TRBV7-9,NA,TRBD1,TGTGCCAGCAGCGCCCCGACAGGGTTGAACACTGAAGCTTTCTTT,CASSAPTGLNTEAFF
TRBJ1-1,TRBV2,many,TRBD1,TGTGCCAGCAGTGTGACAGGGCCGGACACTGAAGCTTTCTTT,CASSVTGPDTEAFF
TRBJ1-1,TRBV6-1,many,NA,TGTGCCAGCAGTGGGAGGGGGACTGAAGCTTTCTTT,CASSGRGTEAFF
TRBJ1-5,TRBV29-1,NA,NA,TGCAGCGTTGAAGGGGGGGGCGGGCAGCCCCAGCATTTT,CSVEGGGGQPQHF
TRBJ1-3,TRBV11-2,many,NA,TGTGCCAGCAGCTGGAGCCGAGGAAACACCATATATTTT,CASSWSRGNTIYF
TRBJ1-3,TRBV6-1,many,NA,TGTGCCAGCAGTGGAACAGGATTCTCTGGAAACACCATATATTTT,CASSGTGFSGNTIYF
TRBJ2-2,TRBV24-1,NA,NA,TGTGCCACCAGTGATTTGCAGCGCGTGAGGGAAGGTCGGCTGAACACCGGGGAGCTGTTTTTT,CATSDLQRVREGRLNTGELFF